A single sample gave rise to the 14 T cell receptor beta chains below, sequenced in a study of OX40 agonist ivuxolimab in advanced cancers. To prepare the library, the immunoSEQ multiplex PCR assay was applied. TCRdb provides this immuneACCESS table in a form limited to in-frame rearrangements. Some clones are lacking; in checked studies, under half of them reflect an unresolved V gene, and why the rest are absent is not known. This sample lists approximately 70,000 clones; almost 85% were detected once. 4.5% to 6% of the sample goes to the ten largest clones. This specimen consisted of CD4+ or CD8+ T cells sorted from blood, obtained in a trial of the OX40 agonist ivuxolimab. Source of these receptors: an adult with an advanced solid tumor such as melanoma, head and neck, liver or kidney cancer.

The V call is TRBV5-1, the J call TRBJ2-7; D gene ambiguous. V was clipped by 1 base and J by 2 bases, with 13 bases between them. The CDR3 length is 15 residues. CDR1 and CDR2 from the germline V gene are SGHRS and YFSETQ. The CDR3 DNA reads TGCGCCAGCAGCTTGACTGTCGCCGGAACCTACGAGCAGTACTTC. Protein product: CASSLTVAGTYEQYF. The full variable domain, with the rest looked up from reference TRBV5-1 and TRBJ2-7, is KAGVTQTPRYLIKTRGQQVTLSCSPISGHRSVSWYQQTPGQGLQFLFEYFSETQRNKGNFPGRFSGRQFSNSRSEMNVSTLELGDSALYLCASSLTVAGTYEQYFGPGTRLTVT.

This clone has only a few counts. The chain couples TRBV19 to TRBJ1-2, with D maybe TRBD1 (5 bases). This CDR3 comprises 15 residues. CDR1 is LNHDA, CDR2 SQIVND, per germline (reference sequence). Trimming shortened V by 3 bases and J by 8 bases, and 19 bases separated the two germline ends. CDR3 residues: CASSMFSGGNGGYTF. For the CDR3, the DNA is TGTGCCAGTAGTATGTTCTCTGGGGGAAACGGGGGCTACACCTTC. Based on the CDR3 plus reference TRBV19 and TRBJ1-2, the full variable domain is DGGITQSPKYLFRKEGQNVTLSCEQNLNHDAMYWYRQDPGQGLRLIYYSQIVNDFQKGDIAEGYSVSREKKESFPLTVTSAQKNPTAFYLCASSMFSGGNGGYTFGSGTRLTVV.

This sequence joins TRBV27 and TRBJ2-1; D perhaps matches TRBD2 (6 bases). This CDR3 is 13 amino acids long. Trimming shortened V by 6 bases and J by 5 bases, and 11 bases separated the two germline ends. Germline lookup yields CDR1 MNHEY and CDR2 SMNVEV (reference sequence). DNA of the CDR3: TGTGCCAGCAGGGGACTCCCCCACAATGAGCAGTTCTTC. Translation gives CASRGLPHNEQFF.

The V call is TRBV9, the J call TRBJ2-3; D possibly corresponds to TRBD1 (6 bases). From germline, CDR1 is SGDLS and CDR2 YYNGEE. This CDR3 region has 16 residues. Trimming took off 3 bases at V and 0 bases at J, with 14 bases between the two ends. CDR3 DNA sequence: TGTGCCAGCAGCGAGACGACAGGTCTTAGCACAGATACGCAGTATTTT. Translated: CASSETTGLSTDTQYF.

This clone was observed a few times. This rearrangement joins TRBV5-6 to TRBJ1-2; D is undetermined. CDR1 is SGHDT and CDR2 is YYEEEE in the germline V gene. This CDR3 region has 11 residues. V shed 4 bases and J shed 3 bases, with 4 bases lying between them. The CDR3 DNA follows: TGTGCCAGCAGCCAATACTATGGCTACACCTTC. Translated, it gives CASSQYYGYTF.

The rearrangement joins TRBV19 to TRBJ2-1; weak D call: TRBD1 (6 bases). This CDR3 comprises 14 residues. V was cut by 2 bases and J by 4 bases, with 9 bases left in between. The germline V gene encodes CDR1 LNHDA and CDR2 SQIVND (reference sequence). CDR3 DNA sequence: TGTGCCAGTAGTATACAGGGGCGTTACAATGAGCAGTTCTTC. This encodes CASSIQGRYNEQFF.

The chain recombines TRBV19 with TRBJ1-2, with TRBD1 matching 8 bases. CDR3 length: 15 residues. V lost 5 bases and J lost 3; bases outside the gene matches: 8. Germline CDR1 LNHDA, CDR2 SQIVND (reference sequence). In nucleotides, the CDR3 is TGTGCCAGTAGTGAATCGACAGGGGTGGACTATGGCTACACCTTC. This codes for CASSESTGVDYGYTF. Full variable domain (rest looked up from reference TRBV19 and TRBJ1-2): DGGITQSPKYLFRKEGQNVTLSCEQNLNHDAMYWYRQDPGQGLRLIYYSQIVNDFQKGDIAEGYSVSREKKESFPLTVTSAQKNPTAFYLCASSESTGVDYGYTFGSGTRLTVV.

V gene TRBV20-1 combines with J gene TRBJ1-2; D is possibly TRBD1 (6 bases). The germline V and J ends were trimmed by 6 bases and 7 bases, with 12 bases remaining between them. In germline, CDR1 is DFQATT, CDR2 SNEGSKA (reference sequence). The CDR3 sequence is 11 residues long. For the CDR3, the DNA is TGCAGTGCATCAGGGGAGGCTGGCTACACCTTC. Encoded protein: CSASGEAGYTF.

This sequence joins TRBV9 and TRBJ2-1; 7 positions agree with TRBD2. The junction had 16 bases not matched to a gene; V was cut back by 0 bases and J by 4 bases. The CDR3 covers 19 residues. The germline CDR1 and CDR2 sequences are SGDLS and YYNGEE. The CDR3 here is CASSVDPTEGGSLYNEQFF. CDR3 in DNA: TGTGCCAGCAGCGTAGACCCCACTGAGGGCGGGAGTCTTTACAATGAGCAGTTCTTC.

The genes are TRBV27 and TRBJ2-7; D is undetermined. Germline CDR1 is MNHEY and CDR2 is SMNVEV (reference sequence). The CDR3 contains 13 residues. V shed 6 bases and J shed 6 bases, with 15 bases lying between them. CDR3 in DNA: TGTGCCAGCAGCCGGAAAGGATTTGCCGAGCAGTACGTC. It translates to CASSRKGFAEQYV.

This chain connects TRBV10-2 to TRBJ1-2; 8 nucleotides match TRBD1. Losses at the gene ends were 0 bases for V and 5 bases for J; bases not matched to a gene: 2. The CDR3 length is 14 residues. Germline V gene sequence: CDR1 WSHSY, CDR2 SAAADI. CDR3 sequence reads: CASSESNRGYGYTF. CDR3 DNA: TGCGCCAGCAGTGAGTCTAACAGGGGGTATGGCTACACCTTC.

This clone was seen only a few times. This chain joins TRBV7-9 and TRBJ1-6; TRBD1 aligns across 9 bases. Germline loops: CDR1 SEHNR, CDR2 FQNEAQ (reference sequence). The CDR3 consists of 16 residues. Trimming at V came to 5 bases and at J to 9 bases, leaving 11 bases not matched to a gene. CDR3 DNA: TGTGCCAGCAGCCCAAGGACAGGGGTCCGGAGTTCACCCCTCCACTTT. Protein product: CASSPRTGVRSSPLHF.

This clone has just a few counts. The CDR3 nucleotides read TGTGCCAGCAACACAGGGGTAGGTGGCTACACCTTC. Its translation: CASNTGVGGYTF. V is TRBV6-1 and J is TRBJ1-2, with 7 bases matching TRBD1. The V segment lost 7 bases and the J segment 7 bases; nucleotides outside the gene matches: 6. CDR1 and CDR2 from the germline V gene are MNHNS and SASEGT. The CDR3 spans 12 residues.

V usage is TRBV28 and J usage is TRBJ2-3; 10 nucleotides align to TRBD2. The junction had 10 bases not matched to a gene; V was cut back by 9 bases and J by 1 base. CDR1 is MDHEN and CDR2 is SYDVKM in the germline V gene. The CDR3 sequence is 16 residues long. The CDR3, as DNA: TGTGCCAGTAGTATTAGCGGGAGGATGGGCACAGATACGCAGTATTTT. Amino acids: CASSISGRMGTDTQYF.